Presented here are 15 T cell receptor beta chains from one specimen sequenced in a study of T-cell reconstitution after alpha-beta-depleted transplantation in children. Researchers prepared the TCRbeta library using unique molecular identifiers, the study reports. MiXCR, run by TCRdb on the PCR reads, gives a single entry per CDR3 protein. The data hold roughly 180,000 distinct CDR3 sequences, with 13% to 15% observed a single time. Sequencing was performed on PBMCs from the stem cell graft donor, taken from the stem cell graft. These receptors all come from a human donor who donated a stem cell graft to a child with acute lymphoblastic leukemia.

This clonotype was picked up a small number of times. The CDR3 bases are TGCGCCAGCAGCCCACGGGACAGACAAGAGACCCAGTACTTC. This gives the protein CASSPRDRQETQYF. The genes are TRBV5-1 and TRBJ2-5; 7 bases fit TRBD1. The V segment lost 4 bases and the J segment 2 bases; nucleotides outside the gene matches: 5. Germline V gene lookup returns CDR1 SGHRS and CDR2 YFSETQ. The CDR3 is made up of 14 amino acids.

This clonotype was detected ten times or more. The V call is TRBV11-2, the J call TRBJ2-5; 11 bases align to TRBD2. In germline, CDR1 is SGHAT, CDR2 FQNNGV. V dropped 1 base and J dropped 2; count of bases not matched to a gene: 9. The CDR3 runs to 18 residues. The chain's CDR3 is CASSLVLAGVGAQETQYF. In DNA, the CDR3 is TGTGCCAGCAGCTTAGTACTAGCGGGAGTTGGGGCACAAGAGACCCAGTACTTC.

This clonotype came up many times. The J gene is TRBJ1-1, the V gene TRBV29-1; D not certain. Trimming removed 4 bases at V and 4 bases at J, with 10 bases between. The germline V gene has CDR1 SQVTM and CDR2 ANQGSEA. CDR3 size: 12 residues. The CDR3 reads CSVVVRSTEAFF. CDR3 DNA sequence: TGCAGCGTTGTGGTGAGGAGCACTGAAGCTTTCTTT.

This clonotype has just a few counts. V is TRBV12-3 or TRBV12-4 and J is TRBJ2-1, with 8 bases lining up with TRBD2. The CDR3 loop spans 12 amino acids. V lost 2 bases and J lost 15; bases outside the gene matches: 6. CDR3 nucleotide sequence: TGTGCCAGCAGTTTATTACGGGAGGGAGGGTTCTTC. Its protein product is CASSLLREGGFF.

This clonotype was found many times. CDR3 nucleotides: TGTGCCAGCAGCCAACACAGGGGAGTGGGCGAGCAGTACTTC. Translation gives CASSQHRGVGEQYF. This chain connects TRBV7-2 to TRBJ2-7; 7 bases are shared with TRBD1. The V gene end was trimmed by 5 bases and the J gene end by 6 bases; junction bases not matched to a gene: 10. CDR1 and CDR2 (germline): SGHTA, FQGNSA. The CDR3 length is 14 residues.

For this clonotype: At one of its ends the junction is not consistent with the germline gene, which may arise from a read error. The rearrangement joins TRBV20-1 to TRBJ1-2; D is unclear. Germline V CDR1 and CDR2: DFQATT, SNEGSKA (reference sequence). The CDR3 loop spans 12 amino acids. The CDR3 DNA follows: TGCAGTGATAGACATTACAACTTCGGCTACACCTTC. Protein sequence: CSDRHYNFGYTF.

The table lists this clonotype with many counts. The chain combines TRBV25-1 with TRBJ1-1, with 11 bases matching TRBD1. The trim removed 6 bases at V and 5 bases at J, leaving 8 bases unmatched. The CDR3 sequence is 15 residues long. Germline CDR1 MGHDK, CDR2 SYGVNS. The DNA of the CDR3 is TGTGCCAGCAGCCTTAGGGGGACAGGGGGAACTGAAGCTTTCTTT. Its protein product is CASSLRGTGGTEAFF.

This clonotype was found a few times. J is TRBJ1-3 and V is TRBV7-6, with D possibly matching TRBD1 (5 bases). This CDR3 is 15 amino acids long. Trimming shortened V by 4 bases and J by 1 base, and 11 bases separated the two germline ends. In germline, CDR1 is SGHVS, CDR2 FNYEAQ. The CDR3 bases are TGTGCCAGCAGCTGGGGCCAGGGATCTGGAAACACCATATATTTT. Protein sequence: CASSWGQGSGNTIYF.

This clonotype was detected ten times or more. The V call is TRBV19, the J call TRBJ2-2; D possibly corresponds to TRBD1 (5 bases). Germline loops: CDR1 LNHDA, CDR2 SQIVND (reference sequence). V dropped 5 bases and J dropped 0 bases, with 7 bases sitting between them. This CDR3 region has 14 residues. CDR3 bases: TGTGCCAGTAGTGTGACAGCGAACACCGGGGAGCTGTTTTTT. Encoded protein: CASSVTANTGELFF.

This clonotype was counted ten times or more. The CDR3 coding sequence is TGCAGTGCTGGGACGTATAGCAATCAGCCCCAGCATTTT. Its translation: CSAGTYSNQPQHF. The rearrangement links TRBV20-1 to TRBJ1-5; D may be TRBD1 (5 bases). The ends were cut back, 5 bases at V and 0 bases at J, with 8 bases in the middle. There are 13 residues in the CDR3. The germline V gene has CDR1 DFQATT and CDR2 SNEGSKA (reference sequence).

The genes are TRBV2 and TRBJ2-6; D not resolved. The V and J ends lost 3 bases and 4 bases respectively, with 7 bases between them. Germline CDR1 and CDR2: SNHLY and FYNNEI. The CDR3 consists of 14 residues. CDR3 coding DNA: TGTGCCAGCAGTGACGGAAGGGGGGCCAACGTCCTGACTTTC. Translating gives CASSDGRGANVLTF. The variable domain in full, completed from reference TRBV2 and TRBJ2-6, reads EPEVTQTPSHQVTQMGQEVILRCVPISNHLYFYWYRQILGQKVEFLVSFYNNEISEKSEIFDDQFSVERPDGSNFTLKIRSTKLEDSAMYFCASSDGRGANVLTFGAGSRLTVL.

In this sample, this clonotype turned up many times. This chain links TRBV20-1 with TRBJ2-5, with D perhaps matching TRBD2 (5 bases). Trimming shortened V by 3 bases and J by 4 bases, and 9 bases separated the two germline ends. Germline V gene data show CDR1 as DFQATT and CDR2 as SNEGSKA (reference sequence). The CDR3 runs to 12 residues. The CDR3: CSARDWRETQYF. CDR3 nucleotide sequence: TGCAGTGCTAGGGACTGGAGAGAGACCCAGTACTTC.

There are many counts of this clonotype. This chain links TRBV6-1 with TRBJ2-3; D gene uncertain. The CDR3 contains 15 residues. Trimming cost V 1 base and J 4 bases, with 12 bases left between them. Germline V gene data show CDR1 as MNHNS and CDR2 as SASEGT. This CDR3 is CASSEGGFFPDTQYF. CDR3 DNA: TGTGCCAGCAGTGAAGGTGGCTTTTTCCCAGATACGCAGTATTTT.

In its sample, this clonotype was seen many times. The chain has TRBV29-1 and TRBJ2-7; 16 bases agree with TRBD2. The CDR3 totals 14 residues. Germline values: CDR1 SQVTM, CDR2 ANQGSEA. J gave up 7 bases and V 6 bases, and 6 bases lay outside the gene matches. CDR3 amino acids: CSVGTSGRAREQYF. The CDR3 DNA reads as TGCAGCGTGGGGACTAGCGGGAGGGCTCGAGAGCAGTACTTC.

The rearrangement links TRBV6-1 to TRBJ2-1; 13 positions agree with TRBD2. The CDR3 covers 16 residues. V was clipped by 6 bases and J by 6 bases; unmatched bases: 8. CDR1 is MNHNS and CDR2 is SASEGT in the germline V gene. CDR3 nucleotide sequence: TGTGCCAGCAGCCTCCCGACTAGCGGGAGGTCCAATGAGCAGTTCTTC. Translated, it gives CASSLPTSGRSNEQFF.